What follows describes a single T cell receptor (beta chain). Its antigen is not known. Method: immunoSEQ multiplex PCR; TCRdb's copy keeps in-frame clones and lacks some. The sample records 1.5 million to 2.5 million clones, around 96% being singletons. These data belong to a study of shared clonotypes between healthy human individuals. Study-wide findings and caveats: Sequencing depth was a factor that was expected to affect clonotype sharing among donors. Sharing across a few donors was seen in 4% to 6.5% of naive CD4 clonotypes. Only blood underwent sampling, and tissue repertoires likely differ.

The CDR3 has 16 residues. Germline CDR1 SGDLS, CDR2 YYNGEE. The V gene end was trimmed by 6 bases and the J gene end by 4 bases; junction bases not matched to a gene: 10. As defined, naive CD8 cells were CD45RO-negative and positively selected for CCR7, with terminally differentiated effector memory CD45RA+ cells excluded. There were only Caucasian adults among the donors, and all lived in Nashville, Tennessee. Sequenced input: naive CD8+ T cells sorted from blood. The receptor was isolated from a man aged 18 to 29 in good health. The chain is built from TRBV9 and TRBJ2-1; TRBD2 matches at 10 bases. The chain's CDR3 is CASTPSGRAGYNEQFF. CDR3 nucleotide sequence: TGTGCCAGCACCCCCAGCGGGAGGGCCGGATACAATGAGCAGTTCTTC. Together with reference TRBV9 and TRBJ2-1, the CDR3 gives the full variable domain: DSGVTQTPKHLITATGQRVTLRCSPRSGDLSVYWYQQSLDQGLQFLIQYYNGEERAKGNILERFSAQQFPDLHSELNLSSLELGDSALYFCASTPSGRAGYNEQFFGPGTRLTVL.